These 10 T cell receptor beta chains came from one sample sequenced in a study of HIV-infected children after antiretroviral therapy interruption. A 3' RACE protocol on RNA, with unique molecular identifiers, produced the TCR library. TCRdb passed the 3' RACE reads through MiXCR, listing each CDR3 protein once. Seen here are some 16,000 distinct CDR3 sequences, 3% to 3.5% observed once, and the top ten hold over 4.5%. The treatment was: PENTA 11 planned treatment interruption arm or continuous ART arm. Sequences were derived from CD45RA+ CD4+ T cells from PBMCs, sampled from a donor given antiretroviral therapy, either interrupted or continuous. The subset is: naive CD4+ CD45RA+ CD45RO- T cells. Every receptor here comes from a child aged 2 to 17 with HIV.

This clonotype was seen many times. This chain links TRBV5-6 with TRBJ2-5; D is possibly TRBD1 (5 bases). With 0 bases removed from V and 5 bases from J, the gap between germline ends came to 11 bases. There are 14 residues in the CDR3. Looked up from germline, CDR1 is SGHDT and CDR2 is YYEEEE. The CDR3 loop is CASSLGQPRETQYF. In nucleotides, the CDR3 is TGTGCCAGCAGCTTGGGACAGCCGAGGGAGACCCAGTACTTC. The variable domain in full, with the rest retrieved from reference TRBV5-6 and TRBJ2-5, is DAGVTQSPTHLIKTRGQQVTLRCSPKSGHDTVSWYQQALGQGPQFIFQYYEEEERQRGNFPDRFSGHQFPNYSSELNVNALLLGDSALYLCASSLGQPRETQYFGPGTRLLVL.

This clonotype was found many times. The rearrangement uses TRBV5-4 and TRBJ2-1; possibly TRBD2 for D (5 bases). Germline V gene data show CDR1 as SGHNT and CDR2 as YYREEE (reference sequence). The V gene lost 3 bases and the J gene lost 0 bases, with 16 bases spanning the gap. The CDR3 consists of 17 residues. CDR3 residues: CASSSLKEGSSYNEQFF. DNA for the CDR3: TGTGCCAGCAGCTCACTCAAAGAGGGCAGCTCCTACAATGAGCAGTTCTTC.

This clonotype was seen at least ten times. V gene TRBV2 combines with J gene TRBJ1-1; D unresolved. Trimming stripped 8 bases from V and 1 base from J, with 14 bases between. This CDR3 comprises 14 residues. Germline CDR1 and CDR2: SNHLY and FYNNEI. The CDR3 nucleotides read TGTGCCAGCGGGATGGATGCGGCGAACACTGAAGCTTTCTTT. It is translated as CASGMDAANTEAFF.

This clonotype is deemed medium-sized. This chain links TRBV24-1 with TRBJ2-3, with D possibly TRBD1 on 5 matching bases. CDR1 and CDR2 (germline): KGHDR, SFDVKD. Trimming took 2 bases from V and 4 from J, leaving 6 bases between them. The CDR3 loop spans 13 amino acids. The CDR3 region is CATSDSGSDTQYF. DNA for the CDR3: TGTGCCACCAGTGATTCAGGGTCAGATACGCAGTATTTT.

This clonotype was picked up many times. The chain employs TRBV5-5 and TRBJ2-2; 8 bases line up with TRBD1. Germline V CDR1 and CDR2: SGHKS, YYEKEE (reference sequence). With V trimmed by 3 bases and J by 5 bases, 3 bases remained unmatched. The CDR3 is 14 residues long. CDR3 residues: CASSSTGETGELFF. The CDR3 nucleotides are TGTGCCAGCAGCTCGACAGGGGAAACCGGGGAGCTGTTTTTT.

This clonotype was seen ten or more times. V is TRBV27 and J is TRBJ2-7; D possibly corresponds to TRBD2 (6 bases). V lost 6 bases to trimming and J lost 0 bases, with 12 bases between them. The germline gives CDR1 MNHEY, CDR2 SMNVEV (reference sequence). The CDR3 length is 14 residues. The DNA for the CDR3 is TGTGCCAGCAGCCGGGACGGGAGCTCCTACGAGCAGTACTTC. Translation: CASSRDGSSYEQYF.

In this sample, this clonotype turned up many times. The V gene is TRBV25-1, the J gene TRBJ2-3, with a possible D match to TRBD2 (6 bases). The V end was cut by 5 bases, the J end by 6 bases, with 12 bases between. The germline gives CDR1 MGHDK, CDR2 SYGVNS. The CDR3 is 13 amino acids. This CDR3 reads CASSIPGVDTQYF. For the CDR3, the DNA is TGTGCCAGCAGTATCCCGGGGGTGGATACGCAGTATTTT.

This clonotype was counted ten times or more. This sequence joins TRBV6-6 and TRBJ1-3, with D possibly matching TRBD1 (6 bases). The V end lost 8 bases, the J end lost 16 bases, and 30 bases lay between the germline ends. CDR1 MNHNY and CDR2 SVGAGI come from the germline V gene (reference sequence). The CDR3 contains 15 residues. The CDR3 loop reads CASGDKDSSGNTLYF. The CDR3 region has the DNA TGTGCCAGCGGTGATAAGGACAGTTCTGGAAATACGCTCTATTTT.

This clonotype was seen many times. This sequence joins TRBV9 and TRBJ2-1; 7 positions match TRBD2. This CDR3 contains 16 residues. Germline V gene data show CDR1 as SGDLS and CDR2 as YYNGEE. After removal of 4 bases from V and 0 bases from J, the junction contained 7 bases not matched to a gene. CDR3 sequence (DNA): TGTGCCAGCAGCCCAACTAGCGAAAGCTCCTACAATGAGCAGTTCTTC. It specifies CASSPTSESSYNEQFF.

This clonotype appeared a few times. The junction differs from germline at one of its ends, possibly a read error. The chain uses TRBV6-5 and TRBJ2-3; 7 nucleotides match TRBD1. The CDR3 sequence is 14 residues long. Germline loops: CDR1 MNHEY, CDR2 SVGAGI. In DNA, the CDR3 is TGTGCCAGCAGTGATCGCCAGGGGGAAGACACCCAGTACTTT. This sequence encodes CASSDRQGEDTQYF.